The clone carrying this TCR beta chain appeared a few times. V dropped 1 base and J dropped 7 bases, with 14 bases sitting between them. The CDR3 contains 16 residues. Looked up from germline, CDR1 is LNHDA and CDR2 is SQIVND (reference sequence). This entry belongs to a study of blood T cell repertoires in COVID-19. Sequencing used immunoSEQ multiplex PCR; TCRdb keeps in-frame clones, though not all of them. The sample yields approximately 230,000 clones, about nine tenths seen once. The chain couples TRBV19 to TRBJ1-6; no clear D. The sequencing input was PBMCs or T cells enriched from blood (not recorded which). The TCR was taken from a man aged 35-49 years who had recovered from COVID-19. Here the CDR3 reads CASSIGGRNSNSPLHF. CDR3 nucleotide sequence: TGTGCCAGTAGTATAGGAGGGCGCAACAGCAATTCACCCCTCCACTTT.